One and the same sample provided the 2 T cell receptor beta chains below, sequenced in a study of OX40 agonist ivuxolimab in advanced cancers. Sequencing was performed with immunoSEQ multiplex PCR; in TCRdb, only in-frame clones are kept and a portion is missing. This table holds some 100,000 clones, around 84% found once. The sample here was CD4+ or CD8+ T cells sorted from blood, taken in a trial of the OX40 agonist ivuxolimab. The receptor source for this set is an adult with an advanced solid tumor such as melanoma, head and neck, liver or kidney cancer.

This clone occurred once. This chain connects TRBV29-1 to TRBJ2-5; TRBD2 is a possible D gene (5 bases). The CDR3 has 13 residues. V was pared by 2 bases and J by 1 base, with 8 bases between. CDR1 and CDR2 (germline): SQVTM, ANQGSEA. The CDR3 nucleotides are TGCAGCGTTGAAAGCGGACGCCAAGAGACCCAGTACTTC. Protein sequence: CSVESGRQETQYF.

V is TRBV7-3 and J is TRBJ1-1, with 8 positions matching TRBD1. CDR3 length equals 14 residues. Germline CDR1 and CDR2: SGHTA and FQGTGA. Trimming took 5 bases from V and 5 from J; bases not matched to a gene: 7. This CDR3 reads CASSQQQGGTEAFF. Written as DNA, the CDR3 is TGTGCCAGCAGCCAACAACAGGGGGGAACTGAAGCTTTCTTT.